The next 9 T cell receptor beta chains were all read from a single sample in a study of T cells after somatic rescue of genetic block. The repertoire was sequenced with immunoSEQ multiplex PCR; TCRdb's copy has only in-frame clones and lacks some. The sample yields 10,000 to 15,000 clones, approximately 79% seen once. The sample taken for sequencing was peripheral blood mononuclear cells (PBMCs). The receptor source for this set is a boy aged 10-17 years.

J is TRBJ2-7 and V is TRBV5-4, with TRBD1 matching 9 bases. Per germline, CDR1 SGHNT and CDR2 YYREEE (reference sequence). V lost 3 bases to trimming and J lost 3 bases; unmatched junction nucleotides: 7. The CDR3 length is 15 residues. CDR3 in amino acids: CASSSRGQGIYEQYF. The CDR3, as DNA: TGTGCCAGCAGCTCGAGGGGACAGGGAATCTACGAGCAGTACTTC.

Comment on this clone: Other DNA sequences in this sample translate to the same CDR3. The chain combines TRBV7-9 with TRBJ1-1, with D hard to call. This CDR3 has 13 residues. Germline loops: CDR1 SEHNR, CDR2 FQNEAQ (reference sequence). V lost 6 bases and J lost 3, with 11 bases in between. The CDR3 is CASSRTGYTEAFF. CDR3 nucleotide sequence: TGTGCCAGCAGTCGAACGGGGTACACTGAAGCTTTCTTT.

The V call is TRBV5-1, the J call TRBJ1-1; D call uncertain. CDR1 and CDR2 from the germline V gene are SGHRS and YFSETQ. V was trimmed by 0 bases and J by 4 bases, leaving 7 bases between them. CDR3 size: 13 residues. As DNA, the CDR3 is TGCGCCAGCAGCTTGGGGGTCCCCACTGAAGCTTTCTTT. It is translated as CASSLGVPTEAFF.

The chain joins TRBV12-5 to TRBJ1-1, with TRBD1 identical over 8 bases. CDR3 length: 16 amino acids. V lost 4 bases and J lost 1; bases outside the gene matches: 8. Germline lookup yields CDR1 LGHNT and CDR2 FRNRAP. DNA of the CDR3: TGTGCTAGTGGTTCATATCAGGGGGCTAAGAACACTGAAGCTTTCTTT. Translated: CASGSYQGAKNTEAFF.

CDR3 in DNA: TGTGCCAGCAGCGGCCCCGGGACAGGGTTACGAAACACCATATATTTT. Its translation is CASSGPGTGLRNTIYF. The V gene is TRBV9, the J gene TRBJ1-3; 9 bases are shared with TRBD1. J lost 5 bases, V lost 3 bases, and 9 bases had no gene match. CDR3 length: 16 residues. Germline V CDR1 and CDR2: SGDLS, YYNGEE.

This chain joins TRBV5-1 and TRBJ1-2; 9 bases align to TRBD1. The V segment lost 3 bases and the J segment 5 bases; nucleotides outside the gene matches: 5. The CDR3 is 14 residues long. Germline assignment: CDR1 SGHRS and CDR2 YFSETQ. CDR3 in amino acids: CASSSTGGRYGYTF. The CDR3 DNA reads TGCGCCAGCAGCTCGACAGGGGGACGGTATGGCTACACCTTC.

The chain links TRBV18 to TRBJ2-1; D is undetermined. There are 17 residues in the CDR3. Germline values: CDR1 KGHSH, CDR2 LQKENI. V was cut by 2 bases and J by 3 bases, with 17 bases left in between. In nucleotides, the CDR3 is TGTGCCAGCTCACCAGATATAGTACTTATTTTCTACAATGAGCAGTTCTTC. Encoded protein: CASSPDIVLIFYNEQFF.

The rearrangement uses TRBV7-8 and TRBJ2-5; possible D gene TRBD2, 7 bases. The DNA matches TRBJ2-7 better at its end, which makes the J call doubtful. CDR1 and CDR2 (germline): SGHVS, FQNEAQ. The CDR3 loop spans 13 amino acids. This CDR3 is CASSWEGAYEQYF. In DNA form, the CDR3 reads TGTGCCAGCAGCTGGGAGGGGGCCTACGAGCAGTACTTC.

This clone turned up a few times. The CDR3 DNA follows: TGTGCCAGCAGTTCCCAGGGCAGCTTCTATGGCTACACCTTC. This encodes CASSSQGSFYGYTF. This sequence joins TRBV28 and TRBJ1-2; perhaps TRBD1 as D (5 bases). The CDR3 contains 14 residues. The V end was cut by 4 bases, the J end by 4 bases, with 13 bases between. The germline gives CDR1 MDHEN, CDR2 SYDVKM.